This T cell receptor (beta chain) was captured by sequencing in a study of T cell repertoires in cytomegalovirus infection. About the research overall: Matching HLA type and CMV infection were both indicated by public TCR beta signatures. Study-level points and caveats: Public TCR beta family frequency separated CMV-and-HLA carriers, including in an independent cohort. Ex vivo, HLA-C-restricted CMV-specific TCR beta clonotypes prevailed over the rest of the response.

About this clonotype itself: The antigen remains unidentified.

TCRdb independently ran MiXCR on the reads; one entry per CDR3 protein. The sample includes just over 150,000 distinct CDR3 sequences, 23% of them seen just once. Germline V gene sequence: CDR1 DFQATT, CDR2 SNEGSKA (reference sequence). This CDR3 has 13 residues. V was clipped by 6 bases and J by 7 bases, with 16 bases between them. The sequencing sample was made of PBMCs. The receptor was derived from a human donor in good health (CMV status not recorded). Some clones in this sample may be carry-over from other donors' samples. The chain has TRBV20-1 and TRBJ2-1; D possibly corresponds to TRBD2 (6 bases). CDR3: CSAGGPSMNEQFF. The CDR3 bases are TGCAGTGCGGGGGGACCGTCTATGAATGAGCAGTTCTTC.